This paragraph reports one TCR beta chain. No antigen is known for it. It has no much larger one-base neighbor in the sample; base qualities were not kept. The donors were 40 or so Caucasian individuals from Russia, aged 6 to 90 years, who were systemically healthy. Each donor gave ten milliliters of peripheral blood, drawn into EDTA-treated Vacutainer tubes. Ficoll-Paque density-gradient centrifugation was used to isolate PBMCs, with at least 6.5 million obtained per sample. Trizol reagent was used to extract total RNA from the PBMCs, yielding at least 6 micrograms per sample. For every donor, an aliquot of PBMCs went through flow cytometry to measure the percentages of naive CD45RAhigh/CD27high T cells. The data originate from a study of blood T cells in healthy people across ages (dated by TCRdb to about 2015). Study-wide context: Template switching captured roughly one uniquely barcoded TCR beta cDNA molecule per two T cells in model experiments. The study measured age-related changes in TCR beta repertoire diversity using deep sequencing normalized with unique cDNA molecular identifiers. Donors were grouped into four age groups: young (average about 15 years), middle-aged (39), aged (around 56) and long-lived (less than 85). Two additional independent replicas of 1 million unique cDNA reads from the same blood draw were analyzed for two donors (one aged 18 to 29 and one aged 80 or older). Donors of different ages were randomly distributed across sequencing lanes to avoid experimental bias. Overall results and qualifications from the work: A strong correlation was found between observed TCR beta diversity and the percentage of naive T cells measured by flow cytometry. Compared with the aged group, more naive CD4+ T cells, fewer expanded clones and increased TCR diversity were shown by the long-lived group, suggesting age selection. Because donor CMV infection status was unknown, age-related changes in expanded clonotypes were potentially confounded. Since profiling was done on bulk unsorted PBMCs, naive and antigen-experienced compartments could not be conclusively compared. Estimates of total diversity from one million sequenced T cells were regarded as lower bounds and underestimates. Observed TCR beta diversity per million T cells fell roughly linearly with age, and a significant reduction was already apparent by age roughly 40.

The junction shows trimming of 4 bases on V and 4 bases on J, and the gene matches do not reach 7 bases of it. From the germline V gene (reference sequence), CDR1 is DFQATT and CDR2 is SNEGSKA. From cysteine to phenylalanine, the CDR3 is 16 amino acids long. Just CDR3 DNA is preserved here, 48 bases in frame from base 1. Libraries were built with 5' RACE. Sequencing took place on an Illumina HiSeq 2500. The second PCR ran for about 7 to 11 cycles and used a J-beta primer mix along with a sample-barcoded 5' primer. A template-switch 5' adaptor carrying 12 random nucleotides introduced a unique molecular identifier onto each TCR beta cDNA molecule. Each sample yielded at least 2.5 million CDR3-containing paired-end reads. First-strand cDNA was synthesized from all RNA with the Mint cDNA synthesis kit, primed by a TRBC-specific oligonucleotide. All cDNA was treated with uracil-DNA glycosylase and then went through a first 18-cycle PCR with the universal primers M1SS and BC2_uni_R. Processing in the source paper ran as follows. Normalization of each sample was performed by random selection of 1 million high-quality reads, each carrying a distinct molecular identifier. Reads with shared molecular identifiers were discarded instead of being binned into consensus sequences. MiTCR, run with a Q25 quality threshold and the strictest error-elimination algorithm, handled CDR3 identification, clonotype clustering and error correction. Lower-bound total TCR beta diversity was estimated with a nonparametric unseen species model using Euler transformation. Clones were called with MiXCR by TCRdb after fastp trimmed the public reads at Q25, and only in-frame beta chains were retained. Rows with a matching CDR3 protein are joined into one entry that keeps the most common DNA and genes. The V and J calls here are based on TCRdb, not the publication. Present in this sample are about 640,000 distinct CDR3 sequences, 58% of which were seen just once. The top ten clonotypes cover 30% to 40% of the sample.

Sequenced sample: blood. The V and J segments used are TRBV20-1 and TRBJ2-5; 15 of the junction bases match TRBD2. The TCR sequence derives from a man aged 55 to 70 in good health. The DNA sequence follows: TGCAGTGCTACCCGGACTAGCGGGAGGGGAGGAGAGACCCAGTACTTC. It is translated as CSATRTSGRGGETQYF.